This TCR beta chain was sequenced for a study of tumor and adjacent non-tumor tissue in lung cancer. For the study at large: Patients were aged about 31 to 76, approximately ten men and about 5 women, stage I to III. General observations from the study: In normal lung, the top 100 clones were significantly more dominant than in tumor.

Within the sample, this clonotype is medium-sized. No antigen is known for it. Trimming stripped 0 bases from V and 6 bases from J, with 17 bases between. The CDR3 loop spans 16 amino acids. The germline V gene encodes CDR1 LGHNA and CDR2 YSLEER. The library came from three nested PCR rounds adapted from ARM-PCR protocols. Each CDR3 protein is one row after TCRdb ran MiXCR on the multiplex PCR reads. Of some 99,000 distinct CDR3 sequences in the sample, roughly two thirds were seen once. This sample's RNA came from whole unsorted tissue. The normal lung tissue was taken more than 3 cm from the tumor edge. Chemotherapy-naive patients with new lung cancer underwent thoracic surgery in China, August–late 2014.

V and J are TRBV4-3 and TRBJ1-2; D is perhaps TRBD1 (5 bases). Sequences were obtained from distant non-tumor lung tissue. This receptor was obtained from a man in his sixties with non-small cell lung cancer. CDR3 nucleotide sequence: TGCGCCAGCAGCCAAGACCCTGCAGCAGGGCGGGATGGCTACACCTTC. The encoded protein is CASSQDPAAGRDGYTF.